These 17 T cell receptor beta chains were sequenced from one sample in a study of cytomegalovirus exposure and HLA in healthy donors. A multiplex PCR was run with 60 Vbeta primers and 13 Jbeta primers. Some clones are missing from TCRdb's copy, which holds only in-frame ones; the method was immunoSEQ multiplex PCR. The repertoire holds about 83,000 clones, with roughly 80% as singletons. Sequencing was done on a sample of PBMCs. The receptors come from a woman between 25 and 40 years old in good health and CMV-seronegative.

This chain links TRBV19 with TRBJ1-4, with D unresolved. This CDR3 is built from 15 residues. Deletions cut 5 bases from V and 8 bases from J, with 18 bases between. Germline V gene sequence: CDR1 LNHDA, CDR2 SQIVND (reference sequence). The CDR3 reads CASSAPEGSREKLFF. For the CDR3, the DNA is TGTGCCAGTAGTGCCCCCGAGGGCTCAAGGGAAAAACTGTTTTTT.

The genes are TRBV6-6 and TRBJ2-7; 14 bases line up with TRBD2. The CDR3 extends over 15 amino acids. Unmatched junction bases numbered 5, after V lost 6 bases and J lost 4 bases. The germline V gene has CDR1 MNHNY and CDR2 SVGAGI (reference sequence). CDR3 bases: TGTGCCAGCAGCCCTGGGACTAGCGGGAGTTACGAGCAGTACTTC. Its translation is CASSPGTSGSYEQYF.

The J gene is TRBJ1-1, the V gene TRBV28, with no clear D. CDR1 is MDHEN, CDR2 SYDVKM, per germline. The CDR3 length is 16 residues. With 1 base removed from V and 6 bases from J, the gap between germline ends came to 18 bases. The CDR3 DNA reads TGTGCCAGCAGTTTATCGGCTCACCCCACTAGCCCTGAAGCTTTCTTT. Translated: CASSLSAHPTSPEAFF.

CDR3 DNA: TGTGCCAGCAGTACCGGGACAGGGGGCTGGAACACTGAAGCTTTCTTT. Its protein product is CASSTGTGGWNTEAFF. This chain links TRBV28 with TRBJ1-1; TRBD1 aligns across 12 bases. J was trimmed by 1 base and V by 5 bases; bases with no gene match: 5. This CDR3 is built from 16 residues. Germline CDR1 is MDHEN and CDR2 is SYDVKM.

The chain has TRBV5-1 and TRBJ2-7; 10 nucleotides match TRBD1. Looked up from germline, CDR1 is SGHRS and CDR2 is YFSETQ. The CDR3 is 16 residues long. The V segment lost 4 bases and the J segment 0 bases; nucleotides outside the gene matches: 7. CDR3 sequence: CASSMDRGGVSYEQYF. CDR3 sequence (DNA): TGCGCCAGCAGCATGGACAGGGGGGGGGTCTCCTACGAGCAGTACTTC.

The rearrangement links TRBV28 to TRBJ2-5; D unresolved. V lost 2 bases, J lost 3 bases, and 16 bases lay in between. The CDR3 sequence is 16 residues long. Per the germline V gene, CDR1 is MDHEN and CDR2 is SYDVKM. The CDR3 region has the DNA TGTGCCAGCAGTTTAGATATTAGCAGACCTAAAGAGACCCAGTACTTC. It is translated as CASSLDISRPKETQYF.

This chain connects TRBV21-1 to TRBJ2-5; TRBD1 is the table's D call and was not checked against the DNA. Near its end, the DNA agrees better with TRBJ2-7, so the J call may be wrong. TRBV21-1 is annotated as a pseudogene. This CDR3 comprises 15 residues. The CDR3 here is CASSRDRQGLYEQYF. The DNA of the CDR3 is TGTGCCAGCAGCCGCGATCGACAGGGCCTCTACGAGCAGTACTTC.

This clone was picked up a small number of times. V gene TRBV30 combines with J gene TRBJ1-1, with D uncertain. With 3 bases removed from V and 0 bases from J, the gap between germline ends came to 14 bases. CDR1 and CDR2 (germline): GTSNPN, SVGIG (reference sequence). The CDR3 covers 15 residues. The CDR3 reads CAWRRLESLNTEAFF. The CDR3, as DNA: TGTGCCTGGAGACGACTTGAGAGCCTGAACACTGAAGCTTTCTTT.

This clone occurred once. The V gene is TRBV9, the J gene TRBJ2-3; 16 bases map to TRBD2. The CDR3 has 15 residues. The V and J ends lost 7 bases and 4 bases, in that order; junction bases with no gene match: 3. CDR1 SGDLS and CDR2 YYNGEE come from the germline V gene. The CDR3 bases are TGTGCCAGCGGGGGACTAGCGGGAGGGTCAGATACGCAGTATTTT. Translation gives CASGGLAGGSDTQYF.

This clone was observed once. The CDR3 sequence is CAISESTAGGTYNEQFF. CDR3 bases: TGTGCCATCAGTGAGTCGACGGCGGGAGGGACCTACAATGAGCAGTTCTTC. This chain joins TRBV10-3 and TRBJ2-1, with 9 positions matching TRBD2. Per germline, CDR1 ENHRY and CDR2 SYGVKD. The V segment lost 0 bases and the J segment 2 bases; nucleotides outside the gene matches: 5. The CDR3 runs 17 residues.

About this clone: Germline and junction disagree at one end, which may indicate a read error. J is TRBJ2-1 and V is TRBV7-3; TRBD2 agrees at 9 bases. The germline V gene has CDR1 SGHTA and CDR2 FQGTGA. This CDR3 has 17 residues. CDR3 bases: TGTTCCAGCAGCTTAGGGCGGGAGGGGCCCGACAGCAATGAGCAGTTCTTC. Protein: CSSSLGREGPDSNEQFF.

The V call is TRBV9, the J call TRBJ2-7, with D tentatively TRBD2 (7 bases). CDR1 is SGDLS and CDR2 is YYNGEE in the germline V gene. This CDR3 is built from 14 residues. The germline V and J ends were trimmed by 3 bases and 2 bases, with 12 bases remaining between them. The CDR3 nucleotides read TGTGCCAGCAGCGCGTCGGGGGGCCCCTACGAGCAGTACTTC. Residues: CASSASGGPYEQYF.

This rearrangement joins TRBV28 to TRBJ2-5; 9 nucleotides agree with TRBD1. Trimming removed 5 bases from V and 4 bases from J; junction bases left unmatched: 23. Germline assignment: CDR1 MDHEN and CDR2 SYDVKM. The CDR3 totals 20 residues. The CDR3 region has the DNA TGTGCCAGCAGTCCCCGTGGGACAGGGAGCTTTTGGAAGGTTGGAGAGACCCAGTACTTC. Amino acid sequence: CASSPRGTGSFWKVGETQYF.

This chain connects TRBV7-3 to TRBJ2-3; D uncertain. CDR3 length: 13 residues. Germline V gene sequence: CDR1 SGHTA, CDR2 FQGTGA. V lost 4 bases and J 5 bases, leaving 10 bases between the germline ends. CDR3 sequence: CASSSNLIDTQYF. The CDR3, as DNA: TGTGCCAGCAGCTCTAACCTTATAGATACGCAGTATTTT.

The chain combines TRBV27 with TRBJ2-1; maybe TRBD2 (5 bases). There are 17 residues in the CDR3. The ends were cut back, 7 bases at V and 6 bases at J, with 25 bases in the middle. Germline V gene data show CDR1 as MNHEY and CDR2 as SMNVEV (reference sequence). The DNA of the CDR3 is TGTGCCAGCAATTCAATCGTTGGTCTAGCCGGGCTCAATGAGCAGTTCTTC. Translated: CASNSIVGLAGLNEQFF.

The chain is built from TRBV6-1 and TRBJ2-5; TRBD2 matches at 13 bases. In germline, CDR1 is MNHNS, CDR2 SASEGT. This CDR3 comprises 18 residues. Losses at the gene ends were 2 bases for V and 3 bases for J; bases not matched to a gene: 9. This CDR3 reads CASSERTSGSSWKETQYF. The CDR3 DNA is TGTGCCAGCAGTGAAAGGACTAGCGGGAGTAGTTGGAAAGAGACCCAGTACTTC.

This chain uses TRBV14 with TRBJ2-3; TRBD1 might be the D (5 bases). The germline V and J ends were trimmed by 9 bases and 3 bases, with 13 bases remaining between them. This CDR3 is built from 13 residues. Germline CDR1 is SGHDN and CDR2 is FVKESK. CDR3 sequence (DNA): TGTGCCAGTTCAGGGCAAGGGACAGATACGCAGTATTTT. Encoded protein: CASSGQGTDTQYF.